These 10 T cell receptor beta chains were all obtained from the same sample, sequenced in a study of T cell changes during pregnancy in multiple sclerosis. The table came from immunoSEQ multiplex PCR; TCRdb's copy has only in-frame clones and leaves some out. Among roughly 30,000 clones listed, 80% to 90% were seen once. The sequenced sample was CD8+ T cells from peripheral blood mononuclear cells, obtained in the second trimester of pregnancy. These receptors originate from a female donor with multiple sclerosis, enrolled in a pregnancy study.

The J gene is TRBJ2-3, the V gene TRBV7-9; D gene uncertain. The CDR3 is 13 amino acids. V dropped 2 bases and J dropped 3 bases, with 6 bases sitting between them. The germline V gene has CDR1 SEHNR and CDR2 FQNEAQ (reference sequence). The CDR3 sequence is CASSLYGTDTQYF. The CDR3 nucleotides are TGTGCCAGCAGCTTATACGGTACAGATACGCAGTATTTT.

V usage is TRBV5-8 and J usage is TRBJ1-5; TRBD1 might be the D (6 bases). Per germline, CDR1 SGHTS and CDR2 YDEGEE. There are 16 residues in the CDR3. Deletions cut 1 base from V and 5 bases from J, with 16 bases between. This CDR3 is CASSLFSGTIHQPQHF. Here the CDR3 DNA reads TGTGCCAGCAGCTTGTTTTCAGGGACAATCCATCAGCCCCAGCATTTT.

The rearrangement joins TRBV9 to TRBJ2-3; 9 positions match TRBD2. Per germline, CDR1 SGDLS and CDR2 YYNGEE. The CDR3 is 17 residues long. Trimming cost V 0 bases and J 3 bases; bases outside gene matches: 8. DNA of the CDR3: TGTGCCAGCAGCGTAGAGGGAGGGGGACTAGCAACAGATACGCAGTATTTT. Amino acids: CASSVEGGGLATDTQYF.

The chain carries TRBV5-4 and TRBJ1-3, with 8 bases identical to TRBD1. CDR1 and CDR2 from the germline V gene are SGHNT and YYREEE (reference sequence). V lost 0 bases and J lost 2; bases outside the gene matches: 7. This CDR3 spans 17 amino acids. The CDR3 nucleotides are TGTGCCAGCAGCTTGGGACCGAGGACAGGGCCTGGAAACACCATATATTTT. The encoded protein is CASSLGPRTGPGNTIYF.

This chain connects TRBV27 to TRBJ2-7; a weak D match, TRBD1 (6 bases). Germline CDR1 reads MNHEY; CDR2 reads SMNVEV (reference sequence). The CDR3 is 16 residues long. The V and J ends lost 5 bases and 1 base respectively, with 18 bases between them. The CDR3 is CASSPRQVRNSYEQYF. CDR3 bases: TGTGCCAGCAGTCCCCGACAGGTTCGGAATTCCTACGAGCAGTACTTC.

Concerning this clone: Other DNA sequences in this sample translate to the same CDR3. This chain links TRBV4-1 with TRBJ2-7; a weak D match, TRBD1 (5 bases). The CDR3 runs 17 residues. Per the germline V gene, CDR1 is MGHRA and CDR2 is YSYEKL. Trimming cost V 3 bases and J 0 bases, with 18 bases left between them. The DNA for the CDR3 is TGCGCCAGCAGCCACGCCCTGAAAAGGGGCCTCTCCTACGAGCAGTACTTC. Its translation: CASSHALKRGLSYEQYF.

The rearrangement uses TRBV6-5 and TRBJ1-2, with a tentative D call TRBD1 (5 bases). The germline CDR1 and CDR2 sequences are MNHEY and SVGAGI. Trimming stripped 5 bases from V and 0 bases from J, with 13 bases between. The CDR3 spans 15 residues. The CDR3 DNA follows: TGTGCCAGCAGTCCCCGGCCCAGGGCTAACTATGGCTACACCTTC. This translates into CASSPRPRANYGYTF.

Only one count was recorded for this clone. Here the CDR3 DNA reads TGTGCCAGCAGCTTAGGAACACCCTCTGGAAACACCATATATTTT. Translating it yields CASSLGTPSGNTIYF. The chain uses TRBV7-8 and TRBJ1-3; the D is unclear. Germline V gives CDR1 SGHVS, CDR2 FQNEAQ. The V and J ends lost 1 base and 0 bases respectively, with 7 bases between them. This CDR3 is built from 15 residues.

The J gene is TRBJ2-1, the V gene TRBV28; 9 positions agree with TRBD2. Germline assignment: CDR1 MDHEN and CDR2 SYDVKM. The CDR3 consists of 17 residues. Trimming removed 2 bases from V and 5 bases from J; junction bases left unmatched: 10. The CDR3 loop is CASSLINGLAGNNEQFF. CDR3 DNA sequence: TGTGCCAGCAGTTTAATTAACGGGCTAGCGGGAAACAATGAGCAGTTCTTC.

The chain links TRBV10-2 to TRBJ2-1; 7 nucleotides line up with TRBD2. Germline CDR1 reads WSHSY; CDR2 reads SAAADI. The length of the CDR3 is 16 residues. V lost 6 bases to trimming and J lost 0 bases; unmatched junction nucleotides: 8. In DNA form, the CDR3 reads TGCGCCAGCAGCAACCCCGGGACTAACTCCTACAATGAGCAGTTCTTC. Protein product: CASSNPGTNSYNEQFF.